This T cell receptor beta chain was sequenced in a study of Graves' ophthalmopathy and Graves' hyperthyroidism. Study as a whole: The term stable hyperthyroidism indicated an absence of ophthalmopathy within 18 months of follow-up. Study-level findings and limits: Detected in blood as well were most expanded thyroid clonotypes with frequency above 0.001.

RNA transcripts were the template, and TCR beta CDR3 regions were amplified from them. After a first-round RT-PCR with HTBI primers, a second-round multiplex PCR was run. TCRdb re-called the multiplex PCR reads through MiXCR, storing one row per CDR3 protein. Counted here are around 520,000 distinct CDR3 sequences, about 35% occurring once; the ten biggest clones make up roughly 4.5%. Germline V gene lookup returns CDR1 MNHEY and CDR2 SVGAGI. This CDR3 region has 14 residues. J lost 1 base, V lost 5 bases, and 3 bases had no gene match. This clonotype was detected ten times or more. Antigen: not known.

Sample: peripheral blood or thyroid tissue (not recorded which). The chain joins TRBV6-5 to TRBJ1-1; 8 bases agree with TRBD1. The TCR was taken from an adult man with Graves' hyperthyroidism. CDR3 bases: TGTGCCAGCAGTGGAGGACAGGGGAACACTGAAGCTTTCTTT. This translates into CASSGGQGNTEAFF.